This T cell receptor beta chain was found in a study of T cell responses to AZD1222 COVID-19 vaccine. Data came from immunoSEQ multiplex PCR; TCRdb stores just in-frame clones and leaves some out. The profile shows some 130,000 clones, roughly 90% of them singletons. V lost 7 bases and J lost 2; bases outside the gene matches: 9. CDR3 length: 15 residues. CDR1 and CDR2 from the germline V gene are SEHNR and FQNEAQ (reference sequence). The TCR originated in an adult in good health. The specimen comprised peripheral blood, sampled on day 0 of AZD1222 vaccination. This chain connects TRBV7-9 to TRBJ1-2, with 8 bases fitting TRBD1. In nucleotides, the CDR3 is TGTGCCAGCACCGACTGGACAGGGTGGAACTATGGCTACACCTTC. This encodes CASTDWTGWNYGYTF.